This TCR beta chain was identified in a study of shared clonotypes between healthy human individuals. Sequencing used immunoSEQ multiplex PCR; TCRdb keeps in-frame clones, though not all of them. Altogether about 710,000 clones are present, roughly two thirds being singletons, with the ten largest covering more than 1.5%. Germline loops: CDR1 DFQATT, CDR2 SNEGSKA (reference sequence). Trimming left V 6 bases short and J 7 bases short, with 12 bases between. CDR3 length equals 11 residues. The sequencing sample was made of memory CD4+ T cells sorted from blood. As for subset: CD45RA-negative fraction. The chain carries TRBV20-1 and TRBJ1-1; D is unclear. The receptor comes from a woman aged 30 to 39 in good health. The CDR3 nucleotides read TGCAGTGCCACAGCCTTCCATGAAGCTTTCTTT. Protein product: CSATAFHEAFF.